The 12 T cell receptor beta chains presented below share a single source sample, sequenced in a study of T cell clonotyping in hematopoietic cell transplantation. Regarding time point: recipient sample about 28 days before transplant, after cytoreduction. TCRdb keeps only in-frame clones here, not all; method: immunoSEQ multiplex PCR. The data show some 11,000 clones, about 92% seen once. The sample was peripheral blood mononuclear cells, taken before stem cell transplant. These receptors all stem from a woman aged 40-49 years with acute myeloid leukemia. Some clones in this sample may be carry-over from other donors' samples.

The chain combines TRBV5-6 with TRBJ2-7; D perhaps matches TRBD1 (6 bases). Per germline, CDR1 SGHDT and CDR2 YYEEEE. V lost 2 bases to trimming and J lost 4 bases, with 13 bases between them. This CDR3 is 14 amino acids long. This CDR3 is CASSFWDIPYEQYF. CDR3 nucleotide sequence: TGTGCCAGCAGCTTTTGGGACATCCCATACGAGCAGTACTTC.

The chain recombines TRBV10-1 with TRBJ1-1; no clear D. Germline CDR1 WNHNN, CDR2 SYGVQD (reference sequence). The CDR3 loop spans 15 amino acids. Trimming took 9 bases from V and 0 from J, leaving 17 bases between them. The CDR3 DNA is TGCGCCAGTCCTAAGGCCCGACGGATGAACACTGAAGCTTTCTTT. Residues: CASPKARRMNTEAFF.

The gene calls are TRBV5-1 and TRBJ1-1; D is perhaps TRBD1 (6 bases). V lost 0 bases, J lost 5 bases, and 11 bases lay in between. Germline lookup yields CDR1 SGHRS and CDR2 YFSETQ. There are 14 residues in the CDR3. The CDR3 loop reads CASSLDRVRTEAFF. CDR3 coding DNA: TGCGCCAGCAGCTTGGACAGGGTGAGAACTGAAGCTTTCTTT.

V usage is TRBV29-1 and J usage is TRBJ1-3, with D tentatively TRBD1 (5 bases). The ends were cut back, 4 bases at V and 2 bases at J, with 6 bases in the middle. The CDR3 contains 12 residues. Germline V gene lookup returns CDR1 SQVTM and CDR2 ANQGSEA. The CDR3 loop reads CSVGGAGNTIYF. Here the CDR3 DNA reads TGCAGCGTTGGAGGGGCTGGAAACACCATATATTTT.

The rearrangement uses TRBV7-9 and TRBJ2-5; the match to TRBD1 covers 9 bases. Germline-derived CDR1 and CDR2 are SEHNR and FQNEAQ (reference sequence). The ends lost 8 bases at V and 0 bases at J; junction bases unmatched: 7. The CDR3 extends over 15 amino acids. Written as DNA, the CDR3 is TGTGCCAGCGCCCGGACAGGGGACTACCAAGAGACCCAGTACTTC. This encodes CASARTGDYQETQYF.

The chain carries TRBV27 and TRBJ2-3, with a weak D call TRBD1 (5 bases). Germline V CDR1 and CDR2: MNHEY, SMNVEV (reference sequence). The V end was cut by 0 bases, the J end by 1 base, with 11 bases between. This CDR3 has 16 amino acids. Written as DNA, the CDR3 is TGTGCCAGCAGTTTATCCAGGGTCGGAGGCACAGATACGCAGTATTTT. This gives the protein CASSLSRVGGTDTQYF.

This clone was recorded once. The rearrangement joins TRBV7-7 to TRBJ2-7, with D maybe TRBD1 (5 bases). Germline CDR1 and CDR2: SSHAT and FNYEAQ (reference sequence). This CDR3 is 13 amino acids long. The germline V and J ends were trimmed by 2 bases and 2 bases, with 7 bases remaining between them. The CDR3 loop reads CASSLRQTYEQYF. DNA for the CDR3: TGTGCCAGCAGCTTAAGACAGACCTACGAGCAGTACTTC.

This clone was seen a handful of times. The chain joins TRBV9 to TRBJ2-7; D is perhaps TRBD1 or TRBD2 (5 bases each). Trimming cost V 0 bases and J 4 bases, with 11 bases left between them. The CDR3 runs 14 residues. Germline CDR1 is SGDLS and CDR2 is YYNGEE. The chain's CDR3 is CASSVAQGGYEQYF. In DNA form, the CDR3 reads TGTGCCAGCAGCGTAGCGCAGGGCGGGTACGAGCAGTACTTC.

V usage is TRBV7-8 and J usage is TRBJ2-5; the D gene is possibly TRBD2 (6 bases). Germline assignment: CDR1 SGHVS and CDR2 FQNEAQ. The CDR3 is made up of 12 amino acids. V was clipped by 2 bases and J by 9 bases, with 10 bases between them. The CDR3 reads CASSLLAKAQYF. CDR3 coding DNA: TGTGCCAGCAGCTTACTAGCGAAGGCCCAGTACTTC. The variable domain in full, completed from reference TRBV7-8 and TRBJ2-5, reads GAGVSQSPRYKVAKRGQDVALRCDPISGHVSLFWYQQALGQGPEFLTYFQNEAQLDKSGLPSDRFFAERPEGSVSTLKIQRTQQEDSAVYLCASSLLAKAQYFGPGTRLLVL.

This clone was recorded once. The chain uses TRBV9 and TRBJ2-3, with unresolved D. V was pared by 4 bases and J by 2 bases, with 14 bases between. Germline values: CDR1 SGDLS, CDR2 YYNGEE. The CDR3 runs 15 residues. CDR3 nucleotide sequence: TGTGCCAGCAGCTCCTCTCTAACCGACACAGATACGCAGTATTTT. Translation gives CASSSSLTDTDTQYF.

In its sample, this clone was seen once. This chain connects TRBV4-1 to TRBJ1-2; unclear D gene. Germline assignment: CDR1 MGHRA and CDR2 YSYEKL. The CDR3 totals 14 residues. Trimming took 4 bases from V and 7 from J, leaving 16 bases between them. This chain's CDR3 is CASSLEPGRLGYTF. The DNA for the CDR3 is TGCGCCAGCAGCCTAGAGCCTGGACGGCTTGGCTACACCTTC.

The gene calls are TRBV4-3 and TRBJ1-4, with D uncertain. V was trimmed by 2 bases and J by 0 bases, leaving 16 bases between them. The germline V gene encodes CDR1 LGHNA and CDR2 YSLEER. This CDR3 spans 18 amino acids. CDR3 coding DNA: TGCGCCAGCAGCCAATTCGTGGGGAGTTCTGCAACTAATGAAAAACTGTTTTTT. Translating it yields CASSQFVGSSATNEKLFF.